This T cell receptor beta chain was retrieved from a study of circulating tumor DNA in untreated peripheral T-cell lymphoma. Study-wide findings and caveats: In approximately 76% of patients, tumor-specific clonotypes were identified.

Note on this clone: The antigen is not known.

Using immunoSEQ multiplex PCR, the repertoire was profiled, and TCRdb retains in-frame clones only, with some absent. The profile shows 7,000 or so clones, around four fifths of them singletons. The ends were cut back, 2 bases at V and 5 bases at J, with 7 bases in the middle. In germline, CDR1 is GTSNPN, CDR2 SVGIG (reference sequence). This CDR3 has 12 residues. The clonotype was recovered from a human donor with peripheral T-cell lymphoma. What was sequenced was tumor tissue. The chain employs TRBV30 and TRBJ2-1, with D unresolved. CDR3 amino acids: CAWSWSNNEQFF. CDR3 coding DNA: TGTGCCTGGAGTTGGAGTAACAATGAGCAGTTCTTC.